This TCR beta chain emerged from a study of blood T cells in healthy people across ages. Study in general: Template switching captured about one barcoded beta molecule per two T cells. Study results and limitations: Diversity was higher, and naive CD4+ cells more numerous, in long-lived donors than in aged donors.

CDR3 length: 16 residues. CDR1 and CDR2 (germline): SGHRS, YFSETQ. The authors ran a second PCR of about 7 to 11 cycles using a sample-barcoded 5' primer and a J-beta primer mix. Per sample, CDR3-containing paired-end reads numbered at least 2.5 million. TCRdb re-called the 5' RACE reads through MiXCR, storing one row per CDR3 protein. The table includes approximately 880,000 distinct CDR3 sequences, approximately 49% detected once. Notes on this clonotype: Antigen: not known.

The clonotype comes from a man under 40 in good health. Sequenced sample: blood. This sequence joins TRBV5-1 and TRBJ2-5; a weak D match, TRBD2 (5 bases). The assigned J gene may be wrong: the sequence end matches TRBJ2-4 better. CDR3 region: CASSLGEGIAKNIQYF. The CDR3 nucleotides are TGCGCCAGCAGCTTGGGCGAGGGCATAGCCAAAAACATTCAGTACTTC.